These 21 T cell receptor beta chains were all obtained from the same sample, sequenced in a study of CD8 T cells in ankylosing spondylitis. TCRdb analysed the 5' RACE reads with MiXCR anew, one entry per CDR3 protein. Of almost 250,000 distinct CDR3 sequences in the sample, roughly a third were seen once. Specimen: blood, either unsorted or a sorted T cell fraction (not recorded which). These receptors came from a male donor with ankylosing spondylitis or in good health (not recorded which).

This clonotype was picked up a small number of times. The chain has TRBV4-2 and TRBJ2-1; TRBD2 agrees at 15 bases. Germline trimming cut 5 bases from V and 9 bases from J; bases unmatched to any gene: 5. Per the germline V gene, CDR1 is LGHNA and CDR2 is YNFKEQ. This CDR3 has 15 amino acids. CDR3 in DNA: TGTGCCAGCAGCTTACGGACTAGCGGGGGGGGTGAGCAGTTCTTC. Protein product: CASSLRTSGGGEQFF.

This clonotype has a handful of counts. This chain joins TRBV10-3 and TRBJ1-5; D call uncertain. The CDR3 is 13 amino acids. Trimming pared 0 bases from V and 4 bases from J, leaving 4 bases between. The germline V gene encodes CDR1 ENHRY and CDR2 SYGVKD. This CDR3 is CAISESANQPQHF. The CDR3 DNA reads TGTGCCATCAGTGAGTCCGCAAATCAGCCCCAGCATTTT.

This clonotype was seen only a few times. V and J are TRBV4-1 and TRBJ2-3; D ambiguous. Germline assignment: CDR1 MGHRA and CDR2 YSYEKL. Trimming shortened V by 0 bases and J by 8 bases, and 12 bases separated the two germline ends. CDR3 size: 14 residues. In DNA, the CDR3 is TGCGCCAGCAGCCAAGATCGAAAGATAGGTACGCAGTATTTT. Amino acid sequence: CASSQDRKIGTQYF.

This clonotype was picked up a small number of times. The CDR3 nucleotides are TGTGCCAGCAGTTACTTCGACAGGGGGGACACTGAAGCTTTCTTT. Protein product: CASSYFDRGDTEAFF. The chain has TRBV6-8 and TRBJ1-1; TRBD1 aligns across 9 bases. CDR3 length: 15 amino acids. With V trimmed by 1 base and J by 3 bases, 3 bases remained unmatched. Germline V gene data show CDR1 as MNHGY and CDR2 as SAAAGT.

The chain carries TRBV12-3 or TRBV12-4 and TRBJ1-1; D gene unclear. Between the trimmed V and J ends, which lost 5 bases and 10 bases, there was a span of 23 bases. The CDR3 is made up of 15 amino acids. The CDR3 is CASSPQIDTGWRAFF. As DNA, the CDR3 is TGTGCCAGCAGTCCTCAAATCGACACGGGGTGGAGAGCTTTCTTT.

This clonotype has more than one count but fewer than ten. The chain joins TRBV6-1 to TRBJ2-7; D possibly corresponds to TRBD1 (6 bases). CDR3 length: 15 residues. The ends were cut back, 5 bases at V and 5 bases at J, with 19 bases in the middle. CDR1 and CDR2 from the germline V gene are MNHNS and SASEGT. CDR3: CASSLGQPPLDEQYF. CDR3 sequence (DNA): TGTGCCAGCAGTCTAGGACAGCCGCCTCTGGACGAGCAGTACTTC.

This chain connects TRBV15 to TRBJ2-7, with D maybe TRBD2 (6 bases). Between the trimmed V and J ends, which lost 1 base and 5 bases, there was a span of 18 bases. The CDR3 extends over 16 amino acids. CDR1 is LNHNV, CDR2 YYDKDF, per germline (reference sequence). CDR3 in amino acids: CATSRGLGGWSDEQYF. The CDR3 DNA is TGTGCCACCAGCAGAGGCCTCGGGGGTTGGTCGGACGAGCAGTACTTC.

The chain is built from TRBV15 and TRBJ1-5, with TRBD1 as a possible D gene (5 bases). The CDR3 has 14 residues. CDR1 and CDR2 (germline): LNHNV, YYDKDF (reference sequence). The germline V and J ends were trimmed by 1 base and 5 bases, with 9 bases remaining between them. CDR3 region: CATSRVAGHQPQHF. DNA for the CDR3: TGTGCCACCAGCAGAGTGGCAGGGCATCAGCCCCAGCATTTT. Based on the CDR3 plus reference TRBV15 and TRBJ1-5, the full variable domain is DAMVIQNPRYQVTQFGKPVTLSCSQTLNHNVMYWYQQKSSQAPKLLFHYYDKDFNNEADTPDNFQSRRPNTSFCFLDIRSPGLGDTAMYLCATSRVAGHQPQHFGDGTRLSIL.

J is TRBJ2-7 and V is TRBV9; D is perhaps TRBD1 (6 bases). The germline CDR1 and CDR2 sequences are SGDLS and YYNGEE. The CDR3 has 15 amino acids. Trimming stripped 0 bases from V and 2 bases from J, with 12 bases between. DNA of the CDR3: TGTGCCAGCAGCGTAGATTGGGACAATGCCTACGAGCAGTACTTC. This gives the protein CASSVDWDNAYEQYF.

The gene calls are TRBV6-6 and TRBJ2-3; D call uncertain. Between the trimmed V and J ends, which lost 2 bases and 5 bases, there was a span of 8 bases. Germline V gene sequence: CDR1 MNHNY, CDR2 SVGAGI (reference sequence). This CDR3 is 13 amino acids long. The CDR3 spells CASSYRNRDTQYF. The CDR3 nucleotides are TGTGCCAGCAGTTACCGGAATAGAGATACGCAGTATTTT.

V gene TRBV24-1 combines with J gene TRBJ1-5; possible D gene TRBD1, 5 bases. Germline loops: CDR1 KGHDR, CDR2 SFDVKD. This CDR3 region has 17 residues. Trimming removed 7 bases at V and 0 bases at J, with 18 bases between. Here the CDR3 DNA reads TGTGCCACCAGGGCACGTGGGGCCTATTATAGCAATCAGCCCCAGCATTTT. Translation: CATRARGAYYSNQPQHF.

In this sample, this clonotype turned up a few times. The chain couples TRBV12-3 or TRBV12-4 to TRBJ2-7, with TRBD1 matching 10 bases. CDR3 length equals 15 residues. The V and J ends lost 5 bases and 2 bases, in that order; junction bases with no gene match: 6. The CDR3 loop reads CASSPGQGTTYEQYF. The CDR3 DNA follows: TGTGCCAGCAGTCCGGGACAGGGGACTACCTACGAGCAGTACTTC.

The chain couples TRBV7-8 to TRBJ2-1; the D is unclear. Trimming cost V 4 bases and J 10 bases, with 11 bases left between them. The V gene's germline CDR1 is SGHVS and CDR2 FQNEAQ. The CDR3 spans 12 residues. CDR3 sequence (DNA): TGTGCCAGCAGCTCCCTAATAACCGAGCAGTTCTTC. Protein sequence: CASSSLITEQFF.

There are a few counts of this clonotype. The chain links TRBV7-7 to TRBJ2-5, with a weak D call TRBD1 (6 bases). This CDR3 region has 13 residues. V lost 11 bases and J lost 11, with 24 bases in between. Per germline, CDR1 SSHAT and CDR2 FNYEAQ (reference sequence). In DNA, the CDR3 is TGTGCCGGCGGTGGGGACATGGGTTTTGGTCAGTACTTC. Translation: CAGGGDMGFGQYF.

V usage is TRBV6-1 and J usage is TRBJ2-7; 9 bases align to TRBD1. The CDR3 length is 15 residues. Germline-derived CDR1 and CDR2 are MNHNS and SASEGT. The V and J ends lost 4 bases and 3 bases, in that order; junction bases with no gene match: 7. CDR3 loop: CASSAPGQGFYEQYF. The DNA for the CDR3 is TGTGCCAGCAGTGCACCGGGACAGGGTTTCTACGAGCAGTACTTC.

The chain couples TRBV9 to TRBJ1-5; TRBD1 is a possible D gene (6 bases). This CDR3 has 16 residues. V shed 3 bases and J shed 1 base, with 14 bases lying between them. Germline loops: CDR1 SGDLS, CDR2 YYNGEE. The CDR3 is CASSETHRESNQPQHF. The CDR3 coding sequence is TGTGCCAGCAGCGAAACACACAGGGAAAGCAATCAGCCCCAGCATTTT.

The V call is TRBV27, the J call TRBJ2-1, with 10 bases that match TRBD2. Germline V gives CDR1 MNHEY, CDR2 SMNVEV (reference sequence). The CDR3 sequence is 14 residues long. The trim removed 5 bases at V and 5 bases at J, leaving 3 bases unmatched. The CDR3 DNA sequence: TGTGCCAGCAGTAAACTAGCGGGAAACAATGAGCAGTTCTTC. Translation gives CASSKLAGNNEQFF.

The chain employs TRBV20-1 and TRBJ2-1, with D possibly matching TRBD2 (6 bases). The CDR3 runs to 15 residues. Per germline, CDR1 DFQATT and CDR2 SNEGSKA (reference sequence). Trimming took 0 bases from V and 4 from J, leaving 13 bases between them. The CDR3 here is CSARDLERVYNEQFF. The CDR3 DNA reads as TGCAGTGCTAGAGATCTCGAGCGGGTATACAATGAGCAGTTCTTC.

The chain links TRBV20-1 to TRBJ2-1; no reliable D call. V lost 4 bases, J lost 5 bases, and 15 bases lay in between. The CDR3 loop spans 14 amino acids. CDR1 is DFQATT, CDR2 SNEGSKA, per germline (reference sequence). DNA of the CDR3: TGCAGTGCTACGCGCGGCTCGTCACACAATGAGCAGTTCTTC. Translation: CSATRGSSHNEQFF.

This CDR3 reads CASKPGTAPYEQYF. The CDR3 nucleotides read TGTGCCAGCAAACCCGGGACAGCTCCCTACGAGCAGTACTTC. J is TRBJ2-7 and V is TRBV12-3 or TRBV12-4, with TRBD1 matching 7 bases. The J segment lost 2 bases and the V segment lost 7 bases, leaving 8 bases of the junction unmatched. CDR3 size: 14 residues.

There are a few counts of this clonotype. J is TRBJ2-7 and V is TRBV5-1, with D uncertain. V shed 1 base and J shed 5 bases, with 7 bases lying between them. The germline V gene has CDR1 SGHRS and CDR2 YFSETQ. The CDR3 is 12 residues long. As DNA, the CDR3 is TGCGCCAGCAGCTTGTGGGCTGACGAGCAGTACTTC. It specifies CASSLWADEQYF.